This T cell receptor beta chain was documented in a study of T cells after posttransplantation cyclophosphamide. Sampled 1 year posttransplant, controls received myeloablative marrow transplants, methotrexate and a calcineurin inhibitor. Points from the study as a whole: Donor CD8+ memory clones often dominated recipient blood repertoires at later times. Tissue-infiltrating T cells from skin or gut overlapped little with blood T cells.

Regarding this clone: Antigen: not known. A junction boundary mismatches the germline segment, possibly from a read error.

Repertoires were generated with immunoSEQ multiplex PCR, while TCRdb's copy carries only in-frame clones and drops some. This sample has about 20,000 clones; 80% to 90% occur once, and the top ten carry 1.9%. Germline lookup yields CDR1 SSHAT and CDR2 FNYEAQ (reference sequence). The length of the CDR3 is 13 residues. This receptor was obtained from a female patient aged 30-39 years who received an allogeneic stem cell transplant from an unrelated donor, was CMV-positive, and had acute and chronic GVHD. Some T cells may be provided by the graft donor. Sequenced here: PBMCs, sampled about 350 days after allogeneic stem cell transplant with calcineurin inhibitor and methotrexate. V gene TRBV7-7 combines with J gene TRBJ1-1, with a possible D match to TRBD1 (6 bases). This chain's CDR3 is CASSPSRGSEAFF. The CDR3 nucleotides are TGTGCTAGCAGCCCCTCCAGGGGTTCTGAAGCTTTCTTT.